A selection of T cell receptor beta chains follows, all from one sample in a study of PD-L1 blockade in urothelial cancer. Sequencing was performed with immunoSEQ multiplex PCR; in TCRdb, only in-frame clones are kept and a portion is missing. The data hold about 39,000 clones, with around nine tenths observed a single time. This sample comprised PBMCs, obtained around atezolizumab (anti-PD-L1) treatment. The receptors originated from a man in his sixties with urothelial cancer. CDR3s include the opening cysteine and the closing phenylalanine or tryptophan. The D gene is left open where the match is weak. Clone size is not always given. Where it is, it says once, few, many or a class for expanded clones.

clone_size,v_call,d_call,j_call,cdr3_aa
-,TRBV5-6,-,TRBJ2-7,CASASGLLSYEQYF
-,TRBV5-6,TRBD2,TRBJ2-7,CASSSRLATLSYEQYF
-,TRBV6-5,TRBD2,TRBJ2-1,CASSFMGGGYNEQFF
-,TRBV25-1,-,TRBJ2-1,CASIGDSYNEQFF
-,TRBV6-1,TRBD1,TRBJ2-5,CASTLRGTGETQYF
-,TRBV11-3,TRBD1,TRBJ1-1,CASSLGQPGGKGTEAFF
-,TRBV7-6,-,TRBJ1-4,CASSLQGGGSNEKLFF
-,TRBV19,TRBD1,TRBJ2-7,CASRTGTGVEQYF
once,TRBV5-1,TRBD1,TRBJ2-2,CASSWRTGGDTGELFF
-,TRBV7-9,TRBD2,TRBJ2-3,CASGEVAGAGTDTQYF
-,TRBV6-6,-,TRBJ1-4,CASSYSRGYEEKLFF
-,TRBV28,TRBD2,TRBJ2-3,CASSFAPGTSGSTDTQYF
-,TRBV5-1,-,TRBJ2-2,CASSLSPVNTGELFF
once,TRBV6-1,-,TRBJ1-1,CASNSWVEAFF
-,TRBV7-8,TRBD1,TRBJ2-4,CASSLGQVRNLAKNIQYF
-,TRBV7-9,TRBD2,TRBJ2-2,CASSPSGGAPGELFF
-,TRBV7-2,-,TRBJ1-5,CASSPQGGNQPQHF
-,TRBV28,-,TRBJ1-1,CASSLTDTEAFF
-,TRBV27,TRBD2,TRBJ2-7,CASKYRLAGSYEQYF
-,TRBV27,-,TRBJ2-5,CASRDLGAGETQYF
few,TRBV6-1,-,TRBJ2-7,CASSVLEQYF
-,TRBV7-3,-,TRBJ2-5,CASSSPDKETQYF
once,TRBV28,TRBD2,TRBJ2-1,CASSPAGERYNEQFF
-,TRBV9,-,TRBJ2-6,CASSHVTGSGANVLTF
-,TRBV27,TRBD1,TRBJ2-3,CASSLTGGSSTDTQYF